The 17 T cell receptor beta chains listed next were all sequenced from one sample in a study of T cells after somatic rescue of genetic block (dated by TCRdb to the early 2020s). The library was generated by the immunoSEQ multiplex PCR assay. Imported from immuneACCESS, the table was reduced by TCRdb to in-frame sequences with V and J called. These copies leave out some clones; in studies compared against another copy, an unresolved V gene accounts for under half, and the cause of the remainder is not known. The sample contains 67,000 or so clones, roughly 91% of them found a single time. The ten largest clones add up to 2.8% of the sample. Sequenced material: peripheral blood mononuclear cells (PBMCs). These receptors originate from a man aged 25-40 years.

The chain joins TRBV5-5 to TRBJ2-1; 14 nucleotides agree with TRBD2. The ends lost 5 bases at V and 6 bases at J; junction bases unmatched: 7. CDR3 length: 16 residues. From germline, CDR1 is SGHKS and CDR2 YYEKEE (reference sequence). In nucleotides, the CDR3 is TGTGCCAGCAGTACCAGACTAGCGGGAGGGGCCAATGAGCAGTTCTTC. It is translated as CASSTRLAGGANEQFF.

This rearrangement joins TRBV4-2 to TRBJ1-2, with D hard to call. Trimming took off 4 bases at V and 7 bases at J, with 16 bases between the two ends. The CDR3 sequence is 14 residues long. CDR1 LGHNA and CDR2 YNFKEQ come from the germline V gene. This CDR3 reads CASSPAADSSGYTF. The CDR3 bases are TGTGCCAGCAGCCCGGCAGCGGATTCTAGTGGCTACACCTTC.

The CDR3, as DNA: TGTGCCAGCAGCTTAGGGACTAGCGGACCAGAAAAGACCCAGTACTTC. Its translation is CASSLGTSGPEKTQYF. The chain links TRBV7-2 to TRBJ2-5; 10 positions match TRBD2. Germline CDR1 is SGHTA and CDR2 is FQGNSA. This CDR3 spans 16 amino acids. The junction had 8 bases not matched to a gene; V was cut back by 1 base and J by 6 bases.

This chain connects TRBV5-6 to TRBJ1-1, with a tentative D call TRBD1 (6 bases). Looked up from germline, CDR1 is SGHDT and CDR2 is YYEEEE. This CDR3 region has 15 residues. V was pared by 1 base and J by 4 bases, with 14 bases between. The CDR3 is CASSLTGRGLTEAFF. CDR3 sequence (DNA): TGTGCCAGCAGCTTGACGGGCAGGGGCCTCACTGAAGCTTTCTTT. The variable domain in full, completed from reference TRBV5-6 and TRBJ1-1, reads DAGVTQSPTHLIKTRGQQVTLRCSPKSGHDTVSWYQQALGQGPQFIFQYYEEEERQRGNFPDRFSGHQFPNYSSELNVNALLLGDSALYLCASSLTGRGLTEAFFGQGTRLTVV.

The V call is TRBV6-1, the J call TRBJ1-1; perhaps TRBD1 as D (5 bases). Germline V gene sequence: CDR1 MNHNS, CDR2 SASEGT. V was clipped by 8 bases and J by 5 bases, with 18 bases between them. This CDR3 is 14 amino acids long. For the CDR3, the DNA is TGTGCCAGCCACTCCAGCCAGGGTTTAACTGAAGCTTTCTTT. It yields the protein CASHSSQGLTEAFF.

This rearrangement joins TRBV29-1 to TRBJ1-5; D unresolved. The CDR3 length is 14 residues. Germline V lookup: CDR1 SQVTM, CDR2 ANQGSEA. Trimming shortened V by 5 bases and J by 5 bases, and 16 bases separated the two germline ends. In DNA, the CDR3 is TGCAGCGTTCGGTTAGCCGGGGTCGATCAGCCCCAGCATTTT. Translation: CSVRLAGVDQPQHF. Full variable domain (remainder filled in from reference TRBV29-1 and TRBJ1-5): SAVISQKPSRDICQRGTSLTIQCQVDSQVTMMFWYRQQPGQSLTLIATANQGSEATYESGFVIDKFPISRPNLTFSTLTVSNMSPEDSSIYLCSVRLAGVDQPQHFGDGTRLSIL.

The V and J genes are TRBV5-1 and TRBJ2-5; D unclear. CDR1 and CDR2 from the germline V gene are SGHRS and YFSETQ. This CDR3 comprises 11 residues. Trimming took off 5 bases at V and 1 base at J, with 3 bases between the two ends. The CDR3 spells CASSSQETQYF. The CDR3 DNA follows: TGCGCCAGCAGTAGCCAAGAGACCCAGTACTTC.

The gene calls are TRBV28 and TRBJ2-1, with 7 positions matching TRBD2. The junction had 0 bases not matched to a gene; V was cut back by 2 bases and J by 2 bases. This CDR3 has 14 residues. CDR1 MDHEN and CDR2 SYDVKM come from the germline V gene. CDR3 amino acids: CASSLAGAYNEQFF. CDR3 nucleotide sequence: TGTGCCAGCAGTTTAGCGGGGGCCTACAATGAGCAGTTCTTC.

The chain joins TRBV6-5 to TRBJ1-4, with 9 bases aligning to TRBD1. The V segment lost 6 bases and the J segment 0 bases; nucleotides outside the gene matches: 2. The CDR3 sequence is 15 residues long. Germline loops: CDR1 MNHEY, CDR2 SVGAGI. The CDR3 is CASRWTGATNEKLFF. CDR3 DNA sequence: TGTGCCAGCAGATGGACAGGGGCAACTAATGAAAAACTGTTTTTT.

V usage is TRBV27 and J usage is TRBJ1-2, with D maybe TRBD1 (5 bases). Trimming removed 5 bases at V and 8 bases at J, with 12 bases between. This CDR3 spans 12 amino acids. The germline gives CDR1 MNHEY, CDR2 SMNVEV (reference sequence). In nucleotides, the CDR3 is TGTGCCAGCAGTCACCGGGACCGGGGCTACACCTTC. It is translated as CASSHRDRGYTF.

The gene calls are TRBV13 and TRBJ2-7, with 14 bases fitting TRBD2. The CDR3 runs to 17 residues. V shed 5 bases, J shed 7 bases, and the junction held 13 bases outside the gene matches. The germline V gene has CDR1 PRHDT and CDR2 FYEKMQ (reference sequence). The CDR3 coding sequence is TGTGCCAGCAGCGGGCTTCCGGGACTAGCGGGAGTTGGAGAGCAGTACTTC. It yields the protein CASSGLPGLAGVGEQYF.

V usage is TRBV18 and J usage is TRBJ1-5; D uncertain. Germline CDR1 and CDR2: KGHSH and LQKENI. The CDR3 loop spans 14 amino acids. Trimming stripped 3 bases from V and 5 bases from J, with 11 bases between. CDR3 amino acids: CASSPGNRDQPQHF. DNA of the CDR3: TGTGCCAGCTCACCGGGGAATCGAGATCAGCCCCAGCATTTT.

This sequence joins TRBV4-3 and TRBJ2-6, with 9 bases fitting TRBD1. V lost 6 bases to trimming and J lost 0 bases; unmatched junction nucleotides: 9. The CDR3 runs 18 residues. Germline CDR1 and CDR2: LGHNA and YSLEER. The CDR3 spells CASSTAGTGSSGANVLTF. CDR3 sequence (DNA): TGCGCCAGCAGTACCGCCGGGACAGGGAGCTCTGGGGCCAACGTCCTGACTTTC.

The chain uses TRBV6-1 and TRBJ1-6; 9 bases are a match to TRBD1. Per germline, CDR1 MNHNS and CDR2 SASEGT. Germline trimming cut 5 bases from V and 10 bases from J; bases unmatched to any gene: 9. This CDR3 is built from 15 residues. CDR3 loop: CASSWDRVSDSPLHF. CDR3 nucleotides: TGTGCCAGCAGTTGGGACAGGGTATCTGACTCACCCCTCCACTTT.

J is TRBJ2-5 and V is TRBV11-2, with TRBD1 matching over 9 bases. Near its end, the DNA agrees better with TRBJ2-7, so the J call may be wrong. This CDR3 is 15 amino acids long. Germline V CDR1 and CDR2: SGHAT, FQNNGV. The CDR3 bases are TGTGCCAGCAGCTCTTTCCCGGGACAGGGACTCGAGCAGTACTTC. It encodes CASSSFPGQGLEQYF.

This chain links TRBV7-8 with TRBJ2-4; TRBD1 matches at 11 bases. Germline V gives CDR1 SGHVS, CDR2 FQNEAQ. CDR3 length equals 19 residues. Trimming took 1 base from V and 1 from J; bases not matched to a gene: 9. The CDR3 protein is CASSLGTGGLLVAKNIQYF. The CDR3 DNA sequence: TGTGCCAGCAGCTTAGGGACAGGGGGCCTTTTGGTGGCCAAAAACATTCAGTACTTC.

The table lists this clone with a count of one. The chain employs TRBV9 and TRBJ2-2; 8 positions agree with TRBD1. J lost 6 bases, V lost 3 bases, and 10 bases had no gene match. Germline CDR1 reads SGDLS; CDR2 reads YYNGEE. CDR3 size: 16 residues. The CDR3 loop is CASSETYRGDAGELFF. The CDR3 coding sequence is TGTGCCAGCAGCGAAACTTACAGGGGGGACGCCGGGGAGCTGTTTTTT.